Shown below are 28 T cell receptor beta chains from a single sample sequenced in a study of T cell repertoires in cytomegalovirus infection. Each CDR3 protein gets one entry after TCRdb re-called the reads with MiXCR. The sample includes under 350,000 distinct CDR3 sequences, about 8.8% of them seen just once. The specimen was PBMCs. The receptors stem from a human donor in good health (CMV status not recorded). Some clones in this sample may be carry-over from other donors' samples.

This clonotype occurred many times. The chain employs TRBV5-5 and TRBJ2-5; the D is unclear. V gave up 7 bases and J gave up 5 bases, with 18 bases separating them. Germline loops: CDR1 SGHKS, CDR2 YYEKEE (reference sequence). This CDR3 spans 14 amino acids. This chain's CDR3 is CASSVRTPLETQYF. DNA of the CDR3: TGTGCCAGCTCAGTTCGGACCCCTTTGGAGACCCAGTACTTC.

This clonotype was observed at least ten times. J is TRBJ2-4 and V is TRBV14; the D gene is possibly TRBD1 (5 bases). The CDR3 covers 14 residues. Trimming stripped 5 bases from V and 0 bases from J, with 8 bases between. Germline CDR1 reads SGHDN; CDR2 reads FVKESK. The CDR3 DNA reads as TGTGCCAGCAGCGGACACTCAGCCAAAAACATTCAGTACTTC. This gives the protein CASSGHSAKNIQYF.

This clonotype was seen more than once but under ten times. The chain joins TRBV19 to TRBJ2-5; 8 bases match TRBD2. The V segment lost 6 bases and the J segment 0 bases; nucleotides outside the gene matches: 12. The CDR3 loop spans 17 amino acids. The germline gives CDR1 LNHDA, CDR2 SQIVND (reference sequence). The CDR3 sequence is CASSHPRAGAYQETQYF. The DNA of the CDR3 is TGTGCCAGTAGCCACCCACGAGCGGGGGCCTACCAAGAGACCCAGTACTTC.

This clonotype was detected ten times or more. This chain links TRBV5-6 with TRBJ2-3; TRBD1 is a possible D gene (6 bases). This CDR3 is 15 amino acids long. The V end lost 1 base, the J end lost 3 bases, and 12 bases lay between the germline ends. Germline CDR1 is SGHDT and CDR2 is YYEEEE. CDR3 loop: CASSLRRQGTDTQYF. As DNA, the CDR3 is TGTGCCAGCAGCTTGAGGCGGCAGGGGACAGATACGCAGTATTTT.

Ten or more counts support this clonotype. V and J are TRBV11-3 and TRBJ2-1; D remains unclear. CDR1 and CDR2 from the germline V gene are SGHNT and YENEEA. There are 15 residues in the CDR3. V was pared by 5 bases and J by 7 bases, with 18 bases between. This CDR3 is CASSPFPGHGNEQFF. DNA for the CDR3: TGTGCCAGCAGCCCGTTCCCCGGGCATGGTAATGAGCAGTTCTTC.

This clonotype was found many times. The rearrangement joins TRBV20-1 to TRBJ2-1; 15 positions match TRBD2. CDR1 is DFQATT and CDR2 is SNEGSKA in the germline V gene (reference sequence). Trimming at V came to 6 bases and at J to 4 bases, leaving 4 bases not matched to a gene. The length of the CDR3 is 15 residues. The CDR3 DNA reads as TGCAGTGCAGCCGGGACTAGCGGGGGGTACAATGAGCAGTTCTTC. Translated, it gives CSAAGTSGGYNEQFF.

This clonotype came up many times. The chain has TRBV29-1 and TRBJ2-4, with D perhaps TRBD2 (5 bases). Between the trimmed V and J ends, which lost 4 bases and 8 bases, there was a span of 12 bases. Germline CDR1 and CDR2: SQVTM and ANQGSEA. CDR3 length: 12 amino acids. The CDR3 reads CSVGGPRDIQYF. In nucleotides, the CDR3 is TGCAGCGTTGGAGGTCCGAGGGACATTCAGTACTTC.

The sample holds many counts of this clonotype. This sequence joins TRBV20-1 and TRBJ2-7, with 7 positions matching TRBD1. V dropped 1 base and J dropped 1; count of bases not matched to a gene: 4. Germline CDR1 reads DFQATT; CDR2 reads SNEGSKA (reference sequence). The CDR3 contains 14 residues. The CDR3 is CSARGRQGSYEQYF. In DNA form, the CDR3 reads TGCAGTGCTAGAGGACGACAGGGTTCCTACGAGCAGTACTTC.

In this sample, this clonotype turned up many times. The CDR3, as DNA: TGTGCCAGCAGTTTCGGGCAGGGGGGGCAGTACGTC. This encodes CASSFGQGGQYV. The chain joins TRBV28 to TRBJ2-7, with D possibly TRBD1 on 7 matching bases. The CDR3 extends over 12 amino acids. Per germline, CDR1 MDHEN and CDR2 SYDVKM. V was clipped by 3 bases and J by 9 bases, with 12 bases between them.

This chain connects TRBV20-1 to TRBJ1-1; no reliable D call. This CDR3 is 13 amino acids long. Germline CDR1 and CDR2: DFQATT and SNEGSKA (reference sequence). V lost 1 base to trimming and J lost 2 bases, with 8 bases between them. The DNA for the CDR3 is TGCAGTGCTAGAGTTACCGTTAACACTGAAGCTTTCTTT. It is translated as CSARVTVNTEAFF.

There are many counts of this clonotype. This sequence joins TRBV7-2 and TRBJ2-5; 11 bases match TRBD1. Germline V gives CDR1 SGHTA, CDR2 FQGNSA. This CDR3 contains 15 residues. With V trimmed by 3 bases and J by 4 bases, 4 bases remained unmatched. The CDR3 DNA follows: TGTGCCAGCAGCTTCCTCGGGACAGGGGGAGAGACCCAGTACTTC. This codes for CASSFLGTGGETQYF. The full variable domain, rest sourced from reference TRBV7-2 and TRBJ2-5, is GAGVSQSPSNKVTEKGKDVELRCDPISGHTALYWYRQSLGQGLEFLIYFQGNSAPDKSGLPSDRFSAERTGGSVSTLTIQRTQQEDSAVYLCASSFLGTGGETQYFGPGTRLLVL.

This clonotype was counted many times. The CDR3 sequence: CSVGRGYEQFF. The DNA of the CDR3 is TGCAGCGTTGGCCGTGGGTATGAGCAGTTCTTC. The rearrangement links TRBV29-1 to TRBJ2-1; D uncertain. The germline V gene has CDR1 SQVTM and CDR2 ANQGSEA. The CDR3 totals 11 residues. V was pared by 4 bases and J by 8 bases, with 9 bases between.

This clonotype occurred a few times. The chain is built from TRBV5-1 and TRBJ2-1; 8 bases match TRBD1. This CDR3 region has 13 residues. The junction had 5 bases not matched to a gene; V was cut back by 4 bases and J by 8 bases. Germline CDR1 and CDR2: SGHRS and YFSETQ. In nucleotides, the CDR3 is TGCGCCAGCAGCCGGGGACAGGATGATGAGCAGTTCTTC. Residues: CASSRGQDDEQFF. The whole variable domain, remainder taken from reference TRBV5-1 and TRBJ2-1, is KAGVTQTPRYLIKTRGQQVTLSCSPISGHRSVSWYQQTPGQGLQFLFEYFSETQRNKGNFPGRFSGRQFSNSRSEMNVSTLELGDSALYLCASSRGQDDEQFFGPGTRLTVL.

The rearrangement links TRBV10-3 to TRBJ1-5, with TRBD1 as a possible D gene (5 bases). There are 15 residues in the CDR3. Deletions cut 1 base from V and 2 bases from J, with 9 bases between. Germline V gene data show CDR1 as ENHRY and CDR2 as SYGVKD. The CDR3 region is CAISEYQGGNQPQHF. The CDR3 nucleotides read TGTGCCATCAGTGAGTACCAGGGAGGCAATCAGCCCCAGCATTTT.

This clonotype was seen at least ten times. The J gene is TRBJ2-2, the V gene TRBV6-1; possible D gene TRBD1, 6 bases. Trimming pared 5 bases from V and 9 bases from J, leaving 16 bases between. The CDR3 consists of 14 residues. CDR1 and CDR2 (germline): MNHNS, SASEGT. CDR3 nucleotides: TGTGCCAGCAGTTCCCGGGACACGCGGAGGGAGCTGTTTTTT. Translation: CASSSRDTRRELFF.

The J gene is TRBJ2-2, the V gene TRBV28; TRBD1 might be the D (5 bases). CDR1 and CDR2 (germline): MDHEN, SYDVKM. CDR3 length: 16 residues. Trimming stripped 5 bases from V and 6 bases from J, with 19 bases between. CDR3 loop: CASSPSPINRPGELFF. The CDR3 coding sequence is TGTGCCAGCAGTCCGAGCCCGATTAACAGGCCCGGGGAGCTGTTTTTT. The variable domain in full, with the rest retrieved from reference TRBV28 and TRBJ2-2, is DVKVTQSSRYLVKRTGEKVFLECVQDMDHENMFWYRQDPGLGLRLIYFSYDVKMKEKGDIPEGYSVSREKKERFSLILESASTNQTSMYLCASSPSPINRPGELFFGEGSRLTVL.

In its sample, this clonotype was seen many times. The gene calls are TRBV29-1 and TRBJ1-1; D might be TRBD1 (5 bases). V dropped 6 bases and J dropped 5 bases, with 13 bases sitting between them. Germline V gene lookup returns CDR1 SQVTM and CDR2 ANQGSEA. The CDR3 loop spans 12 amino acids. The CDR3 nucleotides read TGCAGCGTGAAGGGGTTAGGGACTGAAGCTTTCTTT. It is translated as CSVKGLGTEAFF.

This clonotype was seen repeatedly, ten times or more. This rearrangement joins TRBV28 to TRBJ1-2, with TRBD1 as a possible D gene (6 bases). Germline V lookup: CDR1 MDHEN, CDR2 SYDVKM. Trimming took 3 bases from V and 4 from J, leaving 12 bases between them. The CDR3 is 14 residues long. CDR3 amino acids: CASSFRGGLYGYTF. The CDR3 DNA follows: TGTGCCAGCAGTTTCAGGGGCGGGCTCTATGGCTACACCTTC.

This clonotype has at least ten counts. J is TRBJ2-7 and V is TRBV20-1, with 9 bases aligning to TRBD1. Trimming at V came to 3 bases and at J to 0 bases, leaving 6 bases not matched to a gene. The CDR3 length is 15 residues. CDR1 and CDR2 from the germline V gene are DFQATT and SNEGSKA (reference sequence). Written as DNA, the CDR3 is TGCAGTGCTAGCCCTGGGACAGGGAGCTCCTACGAGCAGTACTTC. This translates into CSASPGTGSSYEQYF.

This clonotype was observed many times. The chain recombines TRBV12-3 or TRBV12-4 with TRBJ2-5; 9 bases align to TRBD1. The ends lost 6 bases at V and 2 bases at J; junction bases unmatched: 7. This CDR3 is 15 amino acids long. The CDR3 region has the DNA TGTGCCAGCAGCAGCGGGACAGGGTCACAAGAGACCCAGTACTTC. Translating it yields CASSSGTGSQETQYF.

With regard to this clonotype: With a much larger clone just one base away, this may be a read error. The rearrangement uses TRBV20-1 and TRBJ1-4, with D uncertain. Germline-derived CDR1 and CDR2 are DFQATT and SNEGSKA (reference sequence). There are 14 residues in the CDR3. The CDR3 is CSARARRVREKLYF. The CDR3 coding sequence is TGCAGTGCTAGAGCTAGAAGGGTTCGTGAAAAACTGTATTTT.

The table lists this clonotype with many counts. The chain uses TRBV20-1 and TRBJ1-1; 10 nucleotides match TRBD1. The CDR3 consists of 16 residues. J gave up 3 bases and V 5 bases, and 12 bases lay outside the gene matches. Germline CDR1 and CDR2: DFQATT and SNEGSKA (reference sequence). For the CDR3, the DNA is TGCAGTGCTGGCGACAGGGGGCGCCGGGCGGACACTGAAGCTTTCTTT. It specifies CSAGDRGRRADTEAFF.

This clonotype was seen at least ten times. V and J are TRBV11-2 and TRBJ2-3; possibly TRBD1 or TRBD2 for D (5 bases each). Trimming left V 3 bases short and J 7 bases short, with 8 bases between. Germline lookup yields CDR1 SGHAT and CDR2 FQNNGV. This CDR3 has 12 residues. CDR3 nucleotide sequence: TGTGCCAGCAGCTTGGGACGTCATACGCAGTATTTT. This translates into CASSLGRHTQYF.

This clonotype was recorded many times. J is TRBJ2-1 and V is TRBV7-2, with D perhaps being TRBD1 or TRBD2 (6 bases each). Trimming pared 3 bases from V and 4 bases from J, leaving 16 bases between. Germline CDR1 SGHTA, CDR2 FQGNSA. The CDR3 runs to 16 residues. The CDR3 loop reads CASSFWGATPYNEQFF. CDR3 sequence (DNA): TGTGCCAGCAGCTTCTGGGGGGCCACCCCGTACAATGAGCAGTTCTTC.

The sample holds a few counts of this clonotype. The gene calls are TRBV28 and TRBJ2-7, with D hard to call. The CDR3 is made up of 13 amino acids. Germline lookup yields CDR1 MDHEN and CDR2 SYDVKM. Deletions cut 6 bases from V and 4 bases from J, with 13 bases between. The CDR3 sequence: CASSPRHRYEQYV. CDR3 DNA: TGTGCCAGCAGCCCACGACACCGATACGAGCAGTACGTC.

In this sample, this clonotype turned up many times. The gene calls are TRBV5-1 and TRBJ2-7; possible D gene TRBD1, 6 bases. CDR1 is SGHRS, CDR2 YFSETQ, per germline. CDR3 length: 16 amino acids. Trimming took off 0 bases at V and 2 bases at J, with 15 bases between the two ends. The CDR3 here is CASSLGTTGSPYEQYF. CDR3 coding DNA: TGCGCCAGCAGCTTGGGAACTACAGGGAGCCCCTACGAGCAGTACTTC.

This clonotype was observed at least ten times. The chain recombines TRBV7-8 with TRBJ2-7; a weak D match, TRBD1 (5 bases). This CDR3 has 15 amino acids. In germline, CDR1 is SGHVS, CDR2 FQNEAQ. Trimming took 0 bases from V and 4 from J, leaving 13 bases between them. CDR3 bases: TGTGCCAGCAGCTTAGCCGCCAGTTCAGGGTACGAGCAGTACGTC. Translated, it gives CASSLAASSGYEQYV.

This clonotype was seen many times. The CDR3 bases are TGCAGTGCTAGAGTGGGGACAGGAAACACTGAAGCTTTCTTT. This sequence encodes CSARVGTGNTEAFF. The genes are TRBV20-1 and TRBJ1-1; TRBD1 aligns across 8 bases. The CDR3 is made up of 14 amino acids. V lost 1 base to trimming and J lost 2 bases; unmatched junction nucleotides: 3. Looked up from germline, CDR1 is DFQATT and CDR2 is SNEGSKA (reference sequence).